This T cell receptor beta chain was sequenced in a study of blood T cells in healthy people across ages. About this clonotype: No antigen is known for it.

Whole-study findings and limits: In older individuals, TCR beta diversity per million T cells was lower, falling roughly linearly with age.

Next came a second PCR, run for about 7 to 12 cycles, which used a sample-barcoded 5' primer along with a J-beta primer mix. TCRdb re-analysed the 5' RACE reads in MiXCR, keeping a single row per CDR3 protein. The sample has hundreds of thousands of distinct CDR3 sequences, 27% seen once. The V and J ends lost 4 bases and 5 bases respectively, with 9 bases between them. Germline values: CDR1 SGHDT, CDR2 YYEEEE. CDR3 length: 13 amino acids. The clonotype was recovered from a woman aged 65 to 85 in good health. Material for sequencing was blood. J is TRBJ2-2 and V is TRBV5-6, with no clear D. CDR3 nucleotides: TGTGCCAGCAGCCGTCGGGCGACCGGGGAGCTGTTTTTT. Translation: CASSRRATGELFF. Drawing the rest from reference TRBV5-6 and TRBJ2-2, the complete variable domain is DAGVTQSPTHLIKTRGQQVTLRCSPKSGHDTVSWYQQALGQGPQFIFQYYEEEERQRGNFPDRFSGHQFPNYSSELNVNALLLGDSALYLCASSRRATGELFFGEGSRLTVL.